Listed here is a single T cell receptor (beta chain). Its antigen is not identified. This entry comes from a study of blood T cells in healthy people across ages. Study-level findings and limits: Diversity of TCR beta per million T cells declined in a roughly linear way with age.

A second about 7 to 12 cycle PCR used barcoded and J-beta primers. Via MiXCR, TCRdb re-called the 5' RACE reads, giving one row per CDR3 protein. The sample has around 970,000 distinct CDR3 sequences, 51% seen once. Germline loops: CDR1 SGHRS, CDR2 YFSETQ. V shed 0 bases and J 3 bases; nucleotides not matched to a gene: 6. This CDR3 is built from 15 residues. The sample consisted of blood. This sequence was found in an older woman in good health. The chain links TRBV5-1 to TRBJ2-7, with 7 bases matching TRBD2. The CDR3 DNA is TGCGCCAGCAGCTTGGTCGCGGGGGAGAACTACGAGCAGTACTTC. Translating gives CASSLVAGENYEQYF. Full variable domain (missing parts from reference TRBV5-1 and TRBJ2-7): KAGVTQTPRYLIKTRGQQVTLSCSPISGHRSVSWYQQTPGQGLQFLFEYFSETQRNKGNFPGRFSGRQFSNSRSEMNVSTLELGDSALYLCASSLVAGENYEQYFGPGTRLTVT.